This record looks at one TCR beta chain sequence and its context. Its target antigen remains unknown. No much larger clone exists at a distance of one base, and base qualities are not known. This sample stems from a study of cytomegalovirus exposure and HLA in healthy donors (dated by TCRdb to 2016 to 2017). For context, the study as a whole: An earlier analysis of fewer than 750 of the donors reported 276 Gb of sequence data and approximately 120 million unique TCR beta sequences obtained from approximately 180 million T cells. The study profiled the T cell repertoires of 500 to 800 subjects by immunosequencing and related them to cytomegalovirus serostatus. To study patterns of TCR occurrence, a later analysis re-analyzed previously published TCR beta repertoires from 500 to 850 donors and added high-resolution HLA genotyping. In the later analysis, no new phenotypic data were used to find candidate immune exposures; instead, reliance was placed on TCR beta sequences and their occurrence across donors. Approximately 300 gigabases of sequencing data and around 85 million unique TCR sequences made up an early release that covered 640 HLA-typed donors. The study aimed to test whether cataloging public T cell receptors could reveal signatures of past pathogen exposure. All discovery cohort repertoires had been generated using a single sequencing platform. Of the 350 to 400 genotyped donors, about 80% fell in the genetic ancestry cluster associated with self-reported Caucasian donors. High-throughput TCR immunosequencing, statistical association of individual TCRs with disease status, and machine learning were combined to predict cytomegalovirus infection status. Alongside the repertoire data, information on donor age, sex, ethnicity and CMV serostatus was compiled. A separate validation cohort of more than 100 different subjects was used in addition to the roughly 700-subject first cohort. Among about 360 genotyped donors of the cohort, an average of approximately 240,000 unique TCR beta nucleotide sequences were sequenced per donor, roughly a sixth of them non-productive. A later genetic analysis used genome-wide SNP genotypes for about 60% of the roughly 700 donors, treating that subset as a discovery cohort. A few DR-DQ haplotypes were treated as single units for association and clustering because of strong linkage in the cohort. Typing coverage differed by locus: A, B, C, DRB1 and DQB1 were typed in about 629-630 donors, DQA1 in 522, DPA1 in approximately 610, and DPB1 in approximately 450. Class I and class II HLA loci were covered by the typing at four-digit resolution. To decide whether each TCR beta V gene segment behaved as functional or pseudogenic, an earlier analysis of several hundred of the donors relied on high-throughput TCR beta sequencing.

V lost 5 bases and J lost 4 bases, and the count of bases not matched to a germline gene is 7. According to the germline V gene, CDR1 reads SGHVS and CDR2 reads FQNEAQ. From its cysteine to its phenylalanine, the CDR3 spans 15 amino acids. Here the CDR3 DNA is all that survives: 45 bases in frame from base 1. The cohort comprised around 690 healthy bone marrow donors. Cohort members were all nominally healthy when sampled, although unrecorded immune exposures were likely present. The donor was CMV seronegative and belonged to the group of roughly 330 seronegative cohort members. Each donor provided a peripheral blood sample, and peripheral blood mononuclear cells were used for TCR beta sequencing. The Qiagen DNeasy Blood Extraction Kit was used to extract genomic DNA from the blood cell samples. Beyond this particular receptor, the publication reports: In a later genetic analysis, fewer N-insertions in productive TCRs were reported among donors in an Asian-associated ancestry cluster than the roughly 700-donor mean. A later analysis associated about 16,000 TCR beta sequences with specific HLA alleles at a false discovery rate of 0.05. Because HLA typing was unavailable for some donors at each locus, only the typed subset was used in association tests. Most TCR sequences were observed very rarely across donors, whereas some public TCRs were present in many individuals. The cohort was sequenced for TCR beta chains only, and without alpha or paired-chain data the features that could be detected were limited. Assigning TCR associations to individual alleles was difficult when HLA alleles, especially DR and DQ, strongly co-occurred. According to the authors, the approach could potentially be generalized to other disease states and immunological phenotypes. In an earlier analysis of 587 of the donors, most TCR beta V segments appeared in productive rearrangements about 87% or about 30% of the time, broadly matching IMGT annotations. Compared with equally common non-associated chains, HLA-associated TCR beta chains in a later analysis were more clonally expanded and had lower generation probabilities. A further reported finding was that TCR beta sequences accurately predicted the HLA-A and HLA-B alleles for most subjects in the first cohort. Three of the identified cytomegalovirus-associated TCR beta chains were confirmed in vitro to be specific for cytomegalovirus antigens. Linkage disequilibrium might explain the correlated functional status among segregating V segments, but an unknown experimental factor could not be excluded. Presence/absence analyses assumed roughly uniform sequencing depth across donors, an assumption that may not hold. In a later analysis, most CMV-associated TCR beta chains were found to appear HLA-restricted, with HLA associations seemingly driven largely by CMV exposure. Some IMGT-functional V segments, including TRBV6-2 and TRBV6-3, could not be told apart with the 87-base-pair reads, so those segments were excluded. CMV serostatus was the only immune exposure information available for the cohort. A total of 164 TCR beta chains were listed by the study as associated with cytomegalovirus. In a later analysis, the rate of TCR association differed among HLA loci, with DRB1 alleles having the most associated TCRs and HLA-C alleles having the fewest. According to a later analysis, parvovirus B19, influenza, CMV and Epstein-Barr virus appeared linked to several top co-occurrence clusters. In a later genetic analysis, a missense DCLRE1C variant was associated with V-gene and J-gene trimming of TCR beta chains, and the association was replicated in an independent cohort. In both the original and validation cohorts, the classifier was reported to diagnose cytomegalovirus status with high specificity and sensitivity. Because counts were too low, about 15 rarely observed V segments, including chromosome 9 orphons, were left out of the earlier analysis of 587 of the donors. A group of highly shared sequence variants was considered likely to be a technical artifact of the sequencing pipeline.

Library preparation used the immunoSEQ multiplex PCR assay. A mixture of 60 forward primers for TCR Vbeta segments and 13 reverse primers for TCR Jbeta segments was used in the multiplex PCR. Amplification of the CDR3 region of rearranged TCR beta genes was performed with a multiplex PCR assay on genomic DNA. The amplified TCR beta libraries were sequenced on the Illumina HiSeq System as 87-base-pair reads. The source study handled its data this way. In a later analysis, tens of millions of unique TCR beta chains were counted across the 500 to 700 repertoires, and approximately 11 million of these chains were shared by at least two donors. Raw reads were error-corrected and collapsed into unique sequences with a nearest-neighbor algorithm that merged closely related sequences to remove PCR and sequencing errors. Alignment of CDR3 sequences to IMGT reference sequences was used to assign V, D and J gene segments. For a sequence to be retained, a match of at least six nucleotides was required to both a V gene segment and a J gene segment. A rearrangement was called productive if the CDR3 had no stop codons and remained in frame with V and J, and every other rearrangement was called non-productive. Following IMGT convention, CDR3 was defined as the stretch from the second conserved V-encoded cysteine up to the conserved J-encoded phenylalanine. The earlier analysis of about 500 of the donors excluded sequences that lacked an unambiguous match to a single V gene segment. In an earlier analysis of approximately 610 of the donors, V segments were called functional above 56.7% productive rearrangements and were called segregating when the between-donor standard deviation exceeded 5%. A statistical classification framework was developed to diagnose cytomegalovirus status using the catalog of TCR beta chain sequences. In a later analysis, V and J genes were assigned by comparing TCR nucleotide sequences against IMGT/GENE-DB human TR gene sequences. The TCRdist pipeline was used in a later analysis to assign CDR3 sequences and most-parsimonious VDJ recombination scenarios. In a later analysis, each TCR beta chain was defined by its CDR3 amino acid sequence together with its V-gene family, and reads without a unique V-gene family were excluded. As a way to deal with suspected cross-contamination and a sequencing artifact, a later analysis dropped approximately 590 nucleotide sequences that were highly shared and had low generation probability. In a later analysis, a clonal expansion index was calculated for each public chain from normalized within-repertoire ranks of inferred template counts. In a later analysis, generation probabilities were computed using a VDJ recombination model fitted to out-of-frame rearrangements, and the results were checked against IGoR. In a later analysis, TCR-TCR, TCR-HLA and TCR-CMV co-occurrence was scored with hypergeometric tests, and a repertoire-size bias correction was applied to TCR pairs. To estimate false discovery rates, a later analysis permuted the HLA or CMV assignments 20 times. In a later analysis, co-occurring TCRs were grouped using DBSCAN, and TCRdist sequence similarity was added for clustering within HLA-allele-positive subsets. Repertoires with fewer than 30,000 or more than 120,000 public chains, plus five repertoires with anomalous nucleotide sharing, were excluded from co-occurrence clustering. Here the immuneACCESS table is served through TCRdb, limited to in-frame sequences with V and J called. Missing clones are a known gap in these copies; in checked studies unresolved V genes cover under half, and the rest lacks a known reason. V, J and clone size are those of that table, while D and trimming were read from the DNA. In this sample the table shows about 31,000 clones, 40% to 50% of which occur a single time. Together, the top ten hold around 2% of the sample.

The specimen sequenced was PBMCs. This receptor was obtained from a woman aged 45-65 years in good health and CMV-seronegative. The chain uses TRBV7-8 and TRBJ1-4; a stretch of 7 junction bases matches TRBD1. In nucleotides, the sequence is TGTGCCAGCAGCCGGGGACAGCTTTATAATGAAAAACTGTTTTTT. This gives the protein CASSRGQLYNEKLFF.